This T cell receptor beta chain was sequenced for a study of CD8+CD57+ T cells in acquired aplastic anemia. Sequencing involved patients with CD8+CD57+ cell expansion previously shown by flow cytometry. Each patient had severe acquired aplastic anemia. Patients had undergone no therapy by the time their blood was sampled. This CDR3 contains 17 residues. The germline V gene encodes CDR1 SGHTA and CDR2 FQGNSA. The V gene lost 0 bases and the J gene lost 3 bases, with 17 bases spanning the gap. Genomic DNA, serving as template, underwent TCR beta VDJ and CDR3 profiling. One entry per CDR3 protein results from TCRdb running MiXCR on the reads. The table has just over 450,000 distinct CDR3 sequences, approximately 32% seen once. This clonotype was counted many times.

The chain combines TRBV7-2 with TRBJ1-2; unclear D gene. This TCR came from a human donor with aplastic anemia. The sample was sorted CD4+, CD8+, or CD8+CD57+ T cells (not recorded which) from PBMCs. The CDR3 coding sequence is TGTGCCAGCAGCTTAGCTGCCACCCGATCTTCTTACTATGGCTACACCTTC. This translates into CASSLAATRSSYYGYTF. The full variable domain, with the rest looked up from reference TRBV7-2 and TRBJ1-2, is GAGVSQSPSNKVTEKGKDVELRCDPISGHTALYWYRQSLGQGLEFLIYFQGNSAPDKSGLPSDRFSAERTGGSVSTLTIQRTQQEDSAVYLCASSLAATRSSYYGYTFGSGTRLTVV.